Shown below are 10 T cell receptor beta chains from a single sample sequenced in a study of blood T cell repertoires in COVID-19. The method was immunoSEQ multiplex PCR; TCRdb's version includes in-frame clones alone and lacks a portion of them. The top ten clones hold around 4.6% of a sample with about 110,000 clones, approximately 86% of them seen once. Source material: peripheral blood. The receptor set was obtained from a middle-aged man with acute or convalescent COVID-19.

The gene calls are TRBV25-1 and TRBJ2-5; D might be TRBD2 (5 bases). The length of the CDR3 is 15 residues. CDR1 MGHDK and CDR2 SYGVNS come from the germline V gene. V was pared by 3 bases and J by 1 base, with 12 bases between. This CDR3 is CASSDQLVRQETQYF. CDR3 DNA sequence: TGTGCCAGCAGTGACCAACTAGTTCGCCAAGAGACCCAGTACTTC.

The chain combines TRBV9 with TRBJ2-3; D may be TRBD1 (5 bases). CDR1 and CDR2 from the germline V gene are SGDLS and YYNGEE. The V end was cut by 3 bases, the J end by 9 bases, with 14 bases between. CDR3 size: 13 residues. DNA of the CDR3: TGTGCCAGCAGCGCTCAGGGAAGTGGGACGCAGTATTTT. It translates to CASSAQGSGTQYF.

This clone was counted only a few times. The chain links TRBV4-1 to TRBJ2-7, with D possibly being TRBD2 (6 bases). CDR3 size: 13 residues. The germline V gene encodes CDR1 MGHRA and CDR2 YSYEKL. The V end was cut by 1 base, the J end by 5 bases, with 9 bases between. Written as DNA, the CDR3 is TGCGCCAGCAGCCAAGTCGAGCGGGACGAGCAGTACTTC. Residues: CASSQVERDEQYF.

In this sample, this clone is medium-sized. The chain combines TRBV7-2 with TRBJ1-1; 7 nucleotides match TRBD1. The CDR3 totals 18 residues. The V segment lost 3 bases and the J segment 4 bases; nucleotides outside the gene matches: 17. Looked up from germline, CDR1 is SGHTA and CDR2 is FQGNSA. The CDR3 is CASSFYGTEFNLGTEAFF. The CDR3, as DNA: TGTGCCAGCAGCTTTTACGGGACAGAGTTTAATTTGGGCACTGAAGCTTTCTTT.

The rearrangement links TRBV29-1 to TRBJ2-3; D may be TRBD2 (5 bases). V lost 6 bases, J lost 4 bases, and 17 bases lay in between. The CDR3 consists of 14 residues. Germline V gives CDR1 SQVTM, CDR2 ANQGSEA. The chain's CDR3 is CSVGRRLSADTQYF. CDR3 coding DNA: TGCAGCGTAGGCAGGAGGTTGAGCGCAGATACGCAGTATTTT.

This rearrangement joins TRBV19 to TRBJ1-5; TRBD1 agrees at 8 bases. V dropped 6 bases and J dropped 2; count of bases not matched to a gene: 9. This CDR3 spans 16 amino acids. CDR1 LNHDA and CDR2 SQIVND come from the germline V gene (reference sequence). CDR3 loop: CASRNTGGLRNQPQHF. Here the CDR3 DNA reads TGTGCCAGTAGAAACACAGGGGGACTCCGCAATCAGCCCCAGCATTTT.

This chain links TRBV19 with TRBJ2-2, with 10 bases matching TRBD2. This CDR3 has 16 residues. V was clipped by 6 bases and J by 6 bases; unmatched bases: 10. From germline, CDR1 is LNHDA and CDR2 SQIVND (reference sequence). CDR3 DNA sequence: TGTGCCAGTAGCTACCTCTCGCTAGCGGGGGCCGGGGAGCTGTTTTTT. This gives the protein CASSYLSLAGAGELFF.

The sample holds a few counts of this clone. V is TRBV3-1 (or the pseudogene TRBV3-2) and J is TRBJ1-6, with D tentatively TRBD1 (5 bases). The CDR3 contains 16 residues. Per germline, CDR1 LGHDT and CDR2 YNNKEL (reference sequence). V lost 4 bases, J lost 10 bases, and 20 bases lay in between. The CDR3, as DNA: TGTGCCAGCAGCCCCGAGCAAGGGAGGGGACGGTCACCCCTCCACTTT. It translates to CASSPEQGRGRSPLHF.

In its sample, this clone was seen once. The chain employs TRBV5-4 and TRBJ2-1; the match to TRBD2 covers 10 bases. CDR1 and CDR2 (germline): SGHNT, YYREEE (reference sequence). V lost 6 bases to trimming and J lost 4 bases; unmatched junction nucleotides: 10. The CDR3 totals 16 residues. The CDR3 region is CASTYDGLAAYNEQFF. In DNA, the CDR3 is TGTGCCAGCACCTATGACGGACTAGCGGCGTACAATGAGCAGTTCTTC.

The gene calls are TRBV18 and TRBJ1-6; D may be TRBD1 (5 bases). Trimming shortened V by 2 bases and J by 10 bases, and 21 bases separated the two germline ends. The CDR3 spans 17 residues. Per the germline V gene, CDR1 is KGHSH and CDR2 is LQKENI. The CDR3 is CASSPSNLQGVRSPLHF. CDR3 sequence (DNA): TGTGCCAGCTCACCATCGAATCTCCAGGGTGTTCGATCACCCCTCCACTTT.